This T cell receptor delta chain was found in a study of human gamma delta and Vdelta1 T cells. Trimming took 1 base from V and 0 from J; bases not matched to a gene: 27. Per the germline V gene, CDR1 is TSWWSYY and CDR2 is QGS. There are 24 residues in the CDR3. TCRdb re-called the PCR reads with CATT. This sample has 6,500 or so delta-chain clones, with around 9% found just once. The TCR originated in a human donor in good health. The rearrangement uses TRDV1 and TRDJ1; 9 nucleotides agree with TRDD3. The material sequenced was naive CD27+ Vdelta1 gamma-delta T cells from blood. In DNA form, the CDR3 reads TGTGCTCTTGGGGAACCCTTAATCCCTTCAATTAACTGGGGGACCGCCCTTTACACCGATAAACTCATCTTT. Its translation: CALGEPLIPSINWGTALYTDKLIF.